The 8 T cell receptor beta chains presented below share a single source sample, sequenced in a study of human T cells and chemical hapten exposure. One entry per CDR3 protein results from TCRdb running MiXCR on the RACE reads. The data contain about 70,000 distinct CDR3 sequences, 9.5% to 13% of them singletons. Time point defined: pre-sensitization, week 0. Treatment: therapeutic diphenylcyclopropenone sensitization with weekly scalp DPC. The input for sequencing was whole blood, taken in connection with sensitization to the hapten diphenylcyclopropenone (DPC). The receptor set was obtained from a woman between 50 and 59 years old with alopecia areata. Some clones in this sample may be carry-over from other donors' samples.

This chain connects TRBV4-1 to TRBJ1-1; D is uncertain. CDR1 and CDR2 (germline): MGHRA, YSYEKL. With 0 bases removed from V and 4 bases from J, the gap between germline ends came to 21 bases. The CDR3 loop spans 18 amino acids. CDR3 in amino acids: CASSQDPRRPRAVTEAFF. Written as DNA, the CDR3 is TGCGCCAGCAGCCAAGATCCGAGGAGACCTCGGGCGGTCACTGAAGCTTTCTTT.

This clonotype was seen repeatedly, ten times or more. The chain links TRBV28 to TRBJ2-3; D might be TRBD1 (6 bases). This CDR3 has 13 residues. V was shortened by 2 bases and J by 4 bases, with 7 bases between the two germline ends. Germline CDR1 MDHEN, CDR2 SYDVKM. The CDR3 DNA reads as TGTGCCAGCAGTTTAAAGGGGGCAGATACGCAGTATTTT. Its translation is CASSLKGADTQYF.

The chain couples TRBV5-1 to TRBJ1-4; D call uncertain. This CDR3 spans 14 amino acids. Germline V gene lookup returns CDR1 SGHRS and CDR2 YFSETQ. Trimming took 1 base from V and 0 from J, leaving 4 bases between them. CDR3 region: CASSLRSTNEKLFF. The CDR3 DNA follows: TGCGCCAGCAGCTTGAGATCAACTAATGAAAAACTGTTTTTT.

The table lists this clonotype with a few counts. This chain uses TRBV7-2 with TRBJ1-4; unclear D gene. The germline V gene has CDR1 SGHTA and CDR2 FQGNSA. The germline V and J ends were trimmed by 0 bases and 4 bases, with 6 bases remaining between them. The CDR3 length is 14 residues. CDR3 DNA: TGTGCCAGCAGCTTAGCAGGCGGTAATGAAAAACTGTTTTTT. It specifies CASSLAGGNEKLFF.

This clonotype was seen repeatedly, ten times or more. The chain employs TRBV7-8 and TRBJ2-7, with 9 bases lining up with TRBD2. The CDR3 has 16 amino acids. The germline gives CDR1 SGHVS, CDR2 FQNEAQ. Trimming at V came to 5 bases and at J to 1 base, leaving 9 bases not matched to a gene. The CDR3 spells CASSLVSSGGSYEQYF. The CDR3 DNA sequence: TGTGCCAGCAGCCTAGTGTCAAGCGGGGGGTCCTACGAGCAGTACTTC.

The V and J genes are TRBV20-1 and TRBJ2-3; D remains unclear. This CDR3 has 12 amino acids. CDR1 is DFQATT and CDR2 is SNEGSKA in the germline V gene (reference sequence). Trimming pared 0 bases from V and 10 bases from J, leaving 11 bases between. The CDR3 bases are TGCAGTGCTAGAGAAAAGTTACACCCGCAGTATTTT. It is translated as CSAREKLHPQYF.

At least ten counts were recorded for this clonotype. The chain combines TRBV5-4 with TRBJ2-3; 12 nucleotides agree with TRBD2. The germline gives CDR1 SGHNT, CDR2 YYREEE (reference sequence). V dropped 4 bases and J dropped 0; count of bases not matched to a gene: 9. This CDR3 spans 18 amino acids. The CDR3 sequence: CASSLGLAGPTSTDTQYF. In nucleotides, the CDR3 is TGTGCCAGCAGCCTGGGACTAGCGGGTCCTACTAGCACAGATACGCAGTATTTT.

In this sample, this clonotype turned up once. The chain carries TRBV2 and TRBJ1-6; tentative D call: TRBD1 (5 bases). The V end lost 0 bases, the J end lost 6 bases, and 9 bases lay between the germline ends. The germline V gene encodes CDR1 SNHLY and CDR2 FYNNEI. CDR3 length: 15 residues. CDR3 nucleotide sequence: TGTGCCAGCAGTGAAGCAGGGGTGCTTAATTCACCCCTCCACTTT. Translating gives CASSEAGVLNSPLHF.